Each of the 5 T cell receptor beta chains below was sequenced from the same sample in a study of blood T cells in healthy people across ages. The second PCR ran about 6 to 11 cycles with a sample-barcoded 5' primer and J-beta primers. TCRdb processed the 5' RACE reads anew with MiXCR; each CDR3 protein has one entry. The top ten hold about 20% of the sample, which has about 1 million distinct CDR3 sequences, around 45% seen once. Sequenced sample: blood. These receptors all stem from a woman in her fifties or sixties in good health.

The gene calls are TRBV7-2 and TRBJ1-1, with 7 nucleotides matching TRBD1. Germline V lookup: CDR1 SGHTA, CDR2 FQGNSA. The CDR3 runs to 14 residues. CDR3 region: CPGSPRQGRAEAFF. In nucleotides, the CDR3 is TGTCCCGGCAGCCCACGACAGGGCAGAGCAGAAGCTTTCTTT.

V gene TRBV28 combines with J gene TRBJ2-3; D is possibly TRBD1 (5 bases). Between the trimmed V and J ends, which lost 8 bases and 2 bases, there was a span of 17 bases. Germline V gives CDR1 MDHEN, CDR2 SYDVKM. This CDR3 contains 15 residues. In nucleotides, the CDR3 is TGTGCCAGCCAAACACAGGCCCCTTACACAGATACGCAGTATTTT. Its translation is CASQTQAPYTDTQYF.

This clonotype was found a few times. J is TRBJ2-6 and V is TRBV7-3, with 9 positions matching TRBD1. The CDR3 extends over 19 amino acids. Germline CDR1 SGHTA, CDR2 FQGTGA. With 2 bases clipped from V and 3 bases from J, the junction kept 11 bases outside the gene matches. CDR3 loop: CASSLGPLGTGIGANVLTF. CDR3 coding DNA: TGTGCCAGCAGCTTAGGGCCCCTCGGGACAGGGATTGGGGCCAACGTCCTGACTTTC.

CDR3 coding DNA: TGCAGTGCTCCCGGGACTCCCTATGGCTACACCTTC. Translated: CSAPGTPYGYTF. J is TRBJ1-2 and V is TRBV20-1; the D gene is possibly TRBD1 (5 bases). Trimming removed 5 bases at V and 4 bases at J, with 11 bases between. The length of the CDR3 is 12 residues. CDR1 is DFQATT, CDR2 SNEGSKA, per germline (reference sequence).

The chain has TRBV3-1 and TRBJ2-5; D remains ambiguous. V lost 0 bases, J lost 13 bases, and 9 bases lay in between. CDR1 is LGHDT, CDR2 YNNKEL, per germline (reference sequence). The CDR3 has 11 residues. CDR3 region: CASSQERTSYF. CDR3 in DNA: TGTGCCAGCAGCCAAGAAAGAACGTCGTACTTC.